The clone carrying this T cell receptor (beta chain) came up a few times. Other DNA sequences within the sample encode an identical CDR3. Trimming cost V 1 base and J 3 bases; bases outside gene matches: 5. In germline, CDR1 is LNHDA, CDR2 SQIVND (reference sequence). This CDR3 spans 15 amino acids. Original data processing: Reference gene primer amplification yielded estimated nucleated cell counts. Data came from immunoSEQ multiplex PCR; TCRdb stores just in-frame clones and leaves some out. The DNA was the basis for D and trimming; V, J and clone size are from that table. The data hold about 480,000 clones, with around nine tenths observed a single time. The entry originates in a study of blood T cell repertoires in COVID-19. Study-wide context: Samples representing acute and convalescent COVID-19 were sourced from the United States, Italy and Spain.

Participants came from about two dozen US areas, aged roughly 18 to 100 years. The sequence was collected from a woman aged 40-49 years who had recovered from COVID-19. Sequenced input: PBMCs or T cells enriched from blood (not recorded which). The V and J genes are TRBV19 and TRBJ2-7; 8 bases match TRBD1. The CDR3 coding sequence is TGTGCCAGTAGTATAGCCCAGGGGGCGGGCTACGAGCAGTACTTC. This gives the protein CASSIAQGAGYEQYF.